The T cell receptor (beta chain) described here comes from a study of blood T cell repertoires in COVID-19. Study overall: Sample material is recorded as cDNA or gDNA derived from T cells, B-cell-depleted T cells, or PBMCs.

Resolution of symptoms, clearance, or two negative PCRs was present in recovered Cohort 3 donors. Assay: immunoSEQ multiplex PCR; the TCRdb copy retains only in-frame clones and omits some. The profile covers about 400,000 clones, with under 90% appearing a single time and 1.7% taken by the ten largest. This CDR3 region has 13 residues. Deletions cut 3 bases from V and 5 bases from J, with 10 bases between. The germline CDR1 and CDR2 sequences are KGHSH and LQKENI. The specimen sequenced was PBMCs or T cells enriched from blood (not recorded which). The J gene is TRBJ2-5, the V gene TRBV18; D gene uncertain. The source of this sequence is a woman aged 25 to 39 who had recovered from COVID-19. CDR3 amino acids: CASSPLGGETQYF. The DNA for the CDR3 is TGTGCCAGCTCACCCCTTGGCGGCGAGACCCAGTACTTC. The full variable domain, with the rest looked up from reference TRBV18 and TRBJ2-5, is NAGVMQNPRHLVRRRGQEARLRCSPMKGHSHVYWYRQLPEEGLKFMVYLQKENIIDESGMPKERFSAEFPKEGPSILRIQQVVRGDSAAYFCASSPLGGETQYFGPGTRLLVL.